The 12 T cell receptor beta chains presented below share a single source sample, sequenced in a study of T-cell memory formation after mild COVID-19. Using its own MiXCR run on the 5' RACE reads, TCRdb lists one record per CDR3 protein. The data contain approximately 500,000 distinct CDR3 sequences, around a quarter of them seen just once; the ten biggest clones take up around 12%. Source material: PBMCs or a T cell subset sorted from them (not recorded which). The receptors here all came from an adult woman who had mild COVID-19 (a few samples of this study predate the infection). Cell type and time point are not known.

The chain recombines TRBV7-2 with TRBJ2-1; D is perhaps TRBD1 (5 bases). Germline V gives CDR1 SGHTA, CDR2 FQGNSA. V was pared by 4 bases and J by 12 bases, with 16 bases between. The CDR3 extends over 13 amino acids. CDR3 sequence: CASSSRGQTVQFF. CDR3 nucleotide sequence: TGTGCCAGCAGCTCACGCGGCCAGACAGTGCAGTTCTTC. The full variable domain, with the rest looked up from reference TRBV7-2 and TRBJ2-1, is GAGVSQSPSNKVTEKGKDVELRCDPISGHTALYWYRQSLGQGLEFLIYFQGNSAPDKSGLPSDRFSAERTGGSVSTLTIQRTQQEDSAVYLCASSSRGQTVQFFGPGTRLTVL.

This clonotype was seen more than once but under ten times. This chain connects TRBV27 to TRBJ2-2; 9 bases agree with TRBD1. This CDR3 contains 16 residues. Trimming at V came to 4 bases and at J to 7 bases, leaving 10 bases not matched to a gene. Looked up from germline, CDR1 is MNHEY and CDR2 is SMNVEV (reference sequence). In DNA form, the CDR3 reads TGTGCCAGCAGTTCCCCAGGGACAGGGATTGTCGGGGAGCTGTTTTTT. This codes for CASSSPGTGIVGELFF.

The chain joins TRBV7-2 to TRBJ2-2; 10 positions agree with TRBD1. Looked up from germline, CDR1 is SGHTA and CDR2 is FQGNSA. CDR3 length: 17 residues. J lost 4 bases, V lost 1 base, and 6 bases had no gene match. CDR3: CASSLGGTGALTGELFF. In DNA form, the CDR3 reads TGTGCCAGCAGCTTAGGGGGGACAGGGGCCCTCACCGGGGAGCTGTTTTTT.

The rearrangement uses TRBV11-3 and TRBJ2-1; D not resolved. The germline V gene encodes CDR1 SGHNT and CDR2 YENEEA. The CDR3 spans 12 residues. The germline V and J ends were trimmed by 5 bases and 6 bases, with 8 bases remaining between them. The CDR3 DNA reads TGTGCCAGCAGCGCAGGATTCAATGAGCAGTTCTTC. Amino acid sequence: CASSAGFNEQFF. The entire variable domain, with the rest obtained from reference TRBV11-3 and TRBJ2-1, is as follows: EAGVVQSPRYKIIEKKQPVAFWCNPISGHNTLYWYLQNLGQGPELLIRYENEEAVDDSQLPKDRFSAERLKGVDSTLKIQPAELGDSAVYLCASSAGFNEQFFGPGTRLTVL.

The J gene is TRBJ2-1, the V gene TRBV10-3, with 8 positions matching TRBD2. Losses at the gene ends were 10 bases for V and 5 bases for J; bases not matched to a gene: 13. The CDR3 consists of 15 residues. Germline V gene sequence: CDR1 ENHRY, CDR2 SYGVKD. In DNA, the CDR3 is TGTGCCACCGAATCCGGGGGGGCTTCGAACAATGAGCAGTTCTTC. As protein: CATESGGASNNEQFF.

This clonotype occurred a few times. The chain uses TRBV11-2 and TRBJ1-1, with D maybe TRBD1 (5 bases). V shed 2 bases and J shed 6 bases, with 22 bases lying between them. The CDR3 has 17 amino acids. Germline V gene sequence: CDR1 SGHAT, CDR2 FQNNGV. This CDR3 reads CASSLRGAWDPGPEAFF. The CDR3 DNA is TGTGCCAGCAGCTTACGGGGCGCCTGGGATCCGGGACCTGAAGCTTTCTTT. The whole variable domain, filled in from reference TRBV11-2 and TRBJ1-1, reads EAGVAQSPRYKIIEKRQSVAFWCNPISGHATLYWYQQILGQGPKLLIQFQNNGVVDDSQLPKDRFSAERLKGVDSTLKIQPAKLEDSAVYLCASSLRGAWDPGPEAFFGQGTRLTVV.

A few counts support this clonotype. The V and J genes are TRBV11-2 and TRBJ2-7; 7 bases align to TRBD1. The V gene end was trimmed by 3 bases and the J gene end by 5 bases; junction bases not matched to a gene: 7. Germline V gene sequence: CDR1 SGHAT, CDR2 FQNNGV. The CDR3 consists of 14 residues. The CDR3 sequence: CASSLYRGDNEQYF. The CDR3 DNA sequence: TGTGCCAGCAGCTTGTACAGGGGCGATAACGAGCAGTACTTC.

The J gene is TRBJ2-5, the V gene TRBV20-1; 9 bases are a match to TRBD2. The V gene's germline CDR1 is DFQATT and CDR2 SNEGSKA (reference sequence). The CDR3 is 15 amino acids. J lost 5 bases, V lost 5 bases, and 12 bases had no gene match. The CDR3 loop reads CSASRTSVGRETQYF. DNA for the CDR3: TGCAGTGCTTCCCGGACTAGCGTGGGGAGGGAGACCCAGTACTTC.

This clonotype has a count of ten or more. The chain is built from TRBV7-3 and TRBJ1-6; D uncertain. Per the germline V gene, CDR1 is SGHTA and CDR2 is FQGTGA. This CDR3 is built from 15 residues. Trimming pared 1 base from V and 3 bases from J, leaving 7 bases between. The CDR3 bases are TGTGCCAGCAGCTTAAGGGAACGCTATAATTCACCCCTCCACTTT. Translation: CASSLRERYNSPLHF.

A few counts support this clonotype. The V call is TRBV12-3 or TRBV12-4, the J call TRBJ2-7, with D unclear. The length of the CDR3 is 13 residues. V was clipped by 3 bases and J by 2 bases, with 8 bases between them. The CDR3 reads CASSFTETYEQYF. The CDR3 DNA sequence: TGTGCCAGCAGTTTTACGGAAACCTACGAGCAGTACTTC.

This clonotype was counted between two and nine times. The chain has TRBV12-3 or TRBV12-4 and TRBJ2-1; 12 positions agree with TRBD2. V was pared by 5 bases and J by 7 bases, with 6 bases of the junction left unmatched. The CDR3 is 15 amino acids. The CDR3 sequence: CASSRLAGESNEQFF. CDR3 nucleotides: TGTGCCAGCAGTCGACTAGCGGGAGAATCTAATGAGCAGTTCTTC.

The sample holds a few counts of this clonotype. The rearrangement links TRBV20-1 to TRBJ1-1, with D perhaps TRBD1 (5 bases). This CDR3 contains 13 residues. Trimming cost V 5 bases and J 4 bases, with 14 bases left between them. From germline, CDR1 is DFQATT and CDR2 SNEGSKA (reference sequence). The CDR3 nucleotides are TGCAGTGCTGGGGGTTGGGGGACCACTGAAGCTTTCTTT. This encodes CSAGGWGTTEAFF.